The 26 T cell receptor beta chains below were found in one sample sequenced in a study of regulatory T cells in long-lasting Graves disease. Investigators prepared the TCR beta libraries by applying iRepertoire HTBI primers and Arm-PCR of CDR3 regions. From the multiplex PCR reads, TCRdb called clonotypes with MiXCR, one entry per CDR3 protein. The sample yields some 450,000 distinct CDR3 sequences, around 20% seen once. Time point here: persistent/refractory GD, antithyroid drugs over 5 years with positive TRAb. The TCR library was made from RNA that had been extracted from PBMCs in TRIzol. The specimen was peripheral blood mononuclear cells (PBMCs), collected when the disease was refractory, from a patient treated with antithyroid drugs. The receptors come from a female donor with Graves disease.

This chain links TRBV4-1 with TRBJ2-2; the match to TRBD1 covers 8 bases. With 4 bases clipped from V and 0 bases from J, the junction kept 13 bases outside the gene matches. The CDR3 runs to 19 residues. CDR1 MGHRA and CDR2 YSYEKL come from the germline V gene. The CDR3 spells CASSRNRGAEGANTGELFF. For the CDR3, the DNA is TGCGCCAGCAGCCGGAACAGGGGGGCCGAGGGCGCGAACACCGGGGAGCTGTTTTTT.

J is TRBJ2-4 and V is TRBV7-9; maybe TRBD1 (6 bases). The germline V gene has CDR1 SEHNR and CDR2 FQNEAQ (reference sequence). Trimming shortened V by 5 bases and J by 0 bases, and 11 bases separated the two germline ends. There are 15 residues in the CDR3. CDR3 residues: CASSPRTAAKNIQYF. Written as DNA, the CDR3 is TGTGCCAGCAGCCCCCGGACAGCAGCCAAAAACATTCAGTACTTC.

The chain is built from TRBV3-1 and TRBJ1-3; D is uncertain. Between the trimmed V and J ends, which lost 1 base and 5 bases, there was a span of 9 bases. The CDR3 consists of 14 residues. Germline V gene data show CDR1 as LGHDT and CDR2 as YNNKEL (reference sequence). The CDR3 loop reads CASSQADGRNTIYF. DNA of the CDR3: TGTGCCAGCAGCCAAGCAGACGGAAGAAACACCATATATTTT.

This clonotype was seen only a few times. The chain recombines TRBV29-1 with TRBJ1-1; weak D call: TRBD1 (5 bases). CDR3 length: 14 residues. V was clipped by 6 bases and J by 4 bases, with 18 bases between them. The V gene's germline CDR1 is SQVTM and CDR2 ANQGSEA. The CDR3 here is CSVRRGGLATEAFF. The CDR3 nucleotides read TGCAGCGTGAGGAGGGGAGGGTTGGCCACTGAAGCTTTCTTT.

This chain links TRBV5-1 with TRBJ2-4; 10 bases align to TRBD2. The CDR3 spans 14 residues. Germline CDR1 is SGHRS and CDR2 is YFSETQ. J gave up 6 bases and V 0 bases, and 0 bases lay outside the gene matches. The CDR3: CASSLGTSGNIQYF. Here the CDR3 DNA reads TGCGCCAGCAGCTTGGGGACTAGCGGAAACATTCAGTACTTC.

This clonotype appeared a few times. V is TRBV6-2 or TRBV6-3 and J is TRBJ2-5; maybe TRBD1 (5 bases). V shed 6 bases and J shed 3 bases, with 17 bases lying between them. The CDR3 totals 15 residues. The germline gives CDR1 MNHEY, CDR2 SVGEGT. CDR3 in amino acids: CASSLHRTYEETQYF. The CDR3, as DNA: TGTGCCAGCAGCTTGCATCGGACATACGAAGAGACCCAGTACTTC.

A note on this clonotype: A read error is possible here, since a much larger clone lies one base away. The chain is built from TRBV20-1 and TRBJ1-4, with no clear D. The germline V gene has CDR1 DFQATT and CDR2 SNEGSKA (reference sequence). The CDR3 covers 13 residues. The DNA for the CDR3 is TGCAGTGCTAGAGATAGGACGGTTGAAAAACTGTCTTTT. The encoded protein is CSARDRTVEKLSF.

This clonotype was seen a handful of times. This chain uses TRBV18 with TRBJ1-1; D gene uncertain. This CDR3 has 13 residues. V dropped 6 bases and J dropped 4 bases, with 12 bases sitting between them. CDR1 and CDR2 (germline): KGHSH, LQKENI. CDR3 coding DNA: TGTGCCAGCTCCCCAACCCCAGCCACTGAAGCTTTCTTT. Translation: CASSPTPATEAFF.

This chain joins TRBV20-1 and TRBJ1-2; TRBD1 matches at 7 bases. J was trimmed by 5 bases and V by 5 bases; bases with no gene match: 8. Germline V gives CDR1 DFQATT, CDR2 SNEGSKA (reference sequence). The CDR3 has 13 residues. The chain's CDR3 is CSALRDSRYGYTF. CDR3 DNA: TGCAGTGCTTTAAGGGACAGTAGATATGGCTACACCTTC.

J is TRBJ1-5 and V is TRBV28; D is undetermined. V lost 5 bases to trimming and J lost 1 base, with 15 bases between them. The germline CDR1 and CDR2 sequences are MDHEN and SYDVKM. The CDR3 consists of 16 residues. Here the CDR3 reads CASSPRPGWSNQPQHF. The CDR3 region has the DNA TGTGCCAGCAGTCCCAGACCGGGGTGGAGCAATCAGCCCCAGCATTTT.

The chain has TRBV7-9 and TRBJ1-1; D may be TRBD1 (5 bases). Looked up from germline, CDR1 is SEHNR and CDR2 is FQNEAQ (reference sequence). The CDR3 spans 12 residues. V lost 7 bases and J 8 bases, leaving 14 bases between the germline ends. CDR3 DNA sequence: TGTGCCAGCATCTCGGACAAGGCCGAAGCTTTCTTT. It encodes CASISDKAEAFF.

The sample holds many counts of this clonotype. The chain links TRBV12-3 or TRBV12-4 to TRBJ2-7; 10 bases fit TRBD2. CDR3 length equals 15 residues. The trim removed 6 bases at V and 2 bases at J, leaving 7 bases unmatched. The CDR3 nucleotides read TGTGCCAGCAGAGCCCGTAGCGGGGGGACCTACGAGCAGTACTTC. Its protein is CASRARSGGTYEQYF.

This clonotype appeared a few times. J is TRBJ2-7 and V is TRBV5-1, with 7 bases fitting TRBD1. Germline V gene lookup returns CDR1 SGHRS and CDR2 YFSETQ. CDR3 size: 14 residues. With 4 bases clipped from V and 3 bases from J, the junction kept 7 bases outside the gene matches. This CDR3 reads CASSDRDPLYEQYF. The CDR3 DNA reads TGCGCCAGCAGCGACAGGGACCCCCTCTACGAGCAGTACTTC.

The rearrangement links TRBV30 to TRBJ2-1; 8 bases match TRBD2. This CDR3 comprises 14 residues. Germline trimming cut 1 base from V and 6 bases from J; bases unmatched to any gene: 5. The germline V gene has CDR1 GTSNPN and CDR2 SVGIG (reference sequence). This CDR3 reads CAWSGLAGLNEQFF. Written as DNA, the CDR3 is TGTGCCTGGAGTGGCCTAGCGGGCCTCAATGAGCAGTTCTTC.

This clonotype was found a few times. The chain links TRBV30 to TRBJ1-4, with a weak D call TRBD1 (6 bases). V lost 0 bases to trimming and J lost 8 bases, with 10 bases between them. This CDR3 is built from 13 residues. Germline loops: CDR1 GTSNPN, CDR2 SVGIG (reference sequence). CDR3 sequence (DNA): TGTGCCTGGAGTGTACGTCAGGGGGAAAAACTGTTTTTT. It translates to CAWSVRQGEKLFF.

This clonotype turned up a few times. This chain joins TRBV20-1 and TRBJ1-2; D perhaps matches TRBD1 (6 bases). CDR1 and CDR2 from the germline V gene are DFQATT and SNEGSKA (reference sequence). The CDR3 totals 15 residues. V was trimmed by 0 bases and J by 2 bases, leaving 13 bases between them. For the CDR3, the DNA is TGCAGTGCTAGAGAAATCGGACAGACAAACTATGGCTACACCTTC. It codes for CSAREIGQTNYGYTF.

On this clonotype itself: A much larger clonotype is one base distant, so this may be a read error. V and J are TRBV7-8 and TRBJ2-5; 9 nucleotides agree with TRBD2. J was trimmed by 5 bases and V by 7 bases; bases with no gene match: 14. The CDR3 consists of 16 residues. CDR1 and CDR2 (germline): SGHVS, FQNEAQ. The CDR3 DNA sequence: TGTGCCAGCACTTCGTTGGTAGCGGGAGCACGGGAGACCCAGTACTTC. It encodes CASTSLVAGARETQYF.

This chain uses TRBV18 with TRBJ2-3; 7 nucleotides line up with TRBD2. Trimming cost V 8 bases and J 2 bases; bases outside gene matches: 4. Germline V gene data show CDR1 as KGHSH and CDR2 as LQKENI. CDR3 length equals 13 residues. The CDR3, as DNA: TGTGCCAGCGGGAGCGGGAACACAGATACGCAGTATTTT. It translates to CASGSGNTDTQYF.

In nucleotides, the CDR3 is TGCAGTGCTAGGGACAGGGCCAATTCACCCCTCCACTTT. Translated, it gives CSARDRANSPLHF. The J gene is TRBJ1-6, the V gene TRBV20-1, with TRBD1 matching 8 bases. The length of the CDR3 is 13 residues. V trimming: 3 bases; J trimming: 7 bases; junction bases outside the gene matches: 2. Germline V lookup: CDR1 DFQATT, CDR2 SNEGSKA (reference sequence).

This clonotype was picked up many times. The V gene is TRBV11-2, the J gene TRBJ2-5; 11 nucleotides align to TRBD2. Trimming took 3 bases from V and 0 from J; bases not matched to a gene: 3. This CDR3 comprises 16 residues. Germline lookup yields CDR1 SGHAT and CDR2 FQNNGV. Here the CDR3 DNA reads TGTGCCAGCAGCTTCCGGGGACTAGCGGACCAAGAGACCCAGTACTTC. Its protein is CASSFRGLADQETQYF.

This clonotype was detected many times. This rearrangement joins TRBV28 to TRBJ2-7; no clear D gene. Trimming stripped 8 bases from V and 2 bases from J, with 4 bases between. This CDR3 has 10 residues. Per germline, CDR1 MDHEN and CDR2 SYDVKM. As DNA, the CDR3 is TGTGCCAGCTCCGCCTACGAGCAGTACTTC. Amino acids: CASSAYEQYF.

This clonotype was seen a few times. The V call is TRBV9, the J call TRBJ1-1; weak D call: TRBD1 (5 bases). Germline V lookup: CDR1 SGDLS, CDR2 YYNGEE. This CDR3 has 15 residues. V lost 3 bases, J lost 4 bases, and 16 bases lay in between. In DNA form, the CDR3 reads TGTGCCAGCAGCGCCCTGACATCAGGGATCACTGAAGCTTTCTTT. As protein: CASSALTSGITEAFF.

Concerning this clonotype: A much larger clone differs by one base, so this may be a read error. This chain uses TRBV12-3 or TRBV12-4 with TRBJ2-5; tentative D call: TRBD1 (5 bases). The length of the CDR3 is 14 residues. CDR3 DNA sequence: TGTGCCAGCAGTCCCCAGGGCTCCCAAGAGACCCAGTGCTTC. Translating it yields CASSPQGSQETQCF.

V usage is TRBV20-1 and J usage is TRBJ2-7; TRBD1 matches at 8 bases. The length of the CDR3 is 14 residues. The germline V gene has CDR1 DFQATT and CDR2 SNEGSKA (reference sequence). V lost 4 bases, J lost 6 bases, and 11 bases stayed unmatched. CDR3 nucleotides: TGCAGTGCTACCCCGGGACAGGTGGGGGTCGAGCAGTACTTC. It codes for CSATPGQVGVEQYF.

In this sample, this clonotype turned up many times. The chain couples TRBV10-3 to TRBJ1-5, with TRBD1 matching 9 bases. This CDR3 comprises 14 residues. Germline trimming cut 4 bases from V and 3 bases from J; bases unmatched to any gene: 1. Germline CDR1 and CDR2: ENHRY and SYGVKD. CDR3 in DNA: TGTGCCATCAGTGGGGACAGGGTCAATCAGCCCCAGCATTTT. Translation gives CAISGDRVNQPQHF.

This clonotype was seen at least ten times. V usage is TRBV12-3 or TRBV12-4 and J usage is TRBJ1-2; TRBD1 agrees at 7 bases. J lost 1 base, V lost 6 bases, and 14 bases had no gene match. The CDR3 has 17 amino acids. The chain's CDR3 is CASSPNRGGQDNYGYTF. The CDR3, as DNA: TGTGCCAGCAGCCCAAACAGGGGAGGTCAGGATAACTATGGCTACACCTTC.